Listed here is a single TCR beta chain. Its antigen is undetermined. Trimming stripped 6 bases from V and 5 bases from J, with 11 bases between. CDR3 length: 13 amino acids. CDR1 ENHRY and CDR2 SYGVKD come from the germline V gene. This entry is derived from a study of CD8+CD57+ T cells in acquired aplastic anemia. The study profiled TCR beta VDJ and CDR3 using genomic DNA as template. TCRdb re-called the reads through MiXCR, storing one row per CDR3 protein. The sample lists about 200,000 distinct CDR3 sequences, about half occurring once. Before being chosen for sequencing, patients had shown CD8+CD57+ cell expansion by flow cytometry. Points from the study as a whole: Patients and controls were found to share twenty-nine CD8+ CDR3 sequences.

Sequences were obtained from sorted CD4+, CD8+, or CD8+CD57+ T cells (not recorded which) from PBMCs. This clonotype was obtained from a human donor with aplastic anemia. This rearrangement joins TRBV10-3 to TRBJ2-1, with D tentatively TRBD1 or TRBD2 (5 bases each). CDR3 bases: TGTGCCATCAGGGGGGTGGGGCACAATGAGCAGTTCTTC. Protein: CAIRGVGHNEQFF.